The 18 T cell receptor beta chains in this list originate from one sample, sequenced in a study of CD8+ T cells in alopecia areata. The treatment: oral pan-JAK inhibitor, 5-10 mg twice daily. Extraction of RNA preceded its reverse transcription into cDNA, which served as the sequencing template. The data were produced by immunoSEQ multiplex PCR, yet TCRdb's version contains in-frame clones alone and is incomplete. Here the sample spans about 190,000 clones, approximately 67% being singletons. The specimen was CD4+ T cells sorted from blood, collected around week 50, from a patient treated with tofacitinib. All receptors derive from a human donor with alopecia areata.

This clone was picked up a small number of times. The chain is built from TRBV9 and TRBJ1-1; unclear D gene. Deletions cut 4 bases from V and 0 bases from J, with 10 bases between. Per germline, CDR1 SGDLS and CDR2 YYNGEE. CDR3 length equals 14 residues. Written as DNA, the CDR3 is TGTGCCAGCAGCCCCGACATCTTGAACACTGAAGCTTTCTTT. It translates to CASSPDILNTEAFF. The complete variable domain, with remaining parts taken from reference TRBV9 and TRBJ1-1, reads DSGVTQTPKHLITATGQRVTLRCSPRSGDLSVYWYQQSLDQGLQFLIQYYNGEERAKGNILERFSAQQFPDLHSELNLSSLELGDSALYFCASSPDILNTEAFFGQGTRLTVV.

The CDR3 here is CASRWDSSNSPLHF. The CDR3 nucleotides read TGTGCCAGTAGGTGGGACAGCAGTAATTCACCCCTCCACTTT. The genes are TRBV19 and TRBJ1-6; 7 nucleotides match TRBD1. CDR3 length equals 14 residues. Germline V lookup: CDR1 LNHDA, CDR2 SQIVND (reference sequence). Unmatched junction bases numbered 5, after V lost 6 bases and J lost 6 bases.

The rearrangement joins TRBV18 to TRBJ2-2; D remains ambiguous. V gave up 2 bases and J gave up 10 bases, with 17 bases separating them. CDR3 length equals 15 residues. Germline V gene lookup returns CDR1 KGHSH and CDR2 LQKENI. The CDR3 DNA sequence: TGTGCCAGCTCACCATTTCAGAGTCCGCATGAGGAGCTGTTTTTT. Protein product: CASSPFQSPHEELFF.

The CDR3 sequence: CAWSVQSFGETQYF. The DNA of the CDR3 is TGTGCCTGGAGTGTACAGAGCTTTGGGGAGACCCAGTACTTC. V gene TRBV30 combines with J gene TRBJ2-5; D not certain. The V end was cut by 0 bases, the J end by 5 bases, with 13 bases between. CDR3 length: 14 residues. Germline loops: CDR1 GTSNPN, CDR2 SVGIG (reference sequence).

The CDR3 DNA is TGTGCCAGCAGCTGGGGGACGGGTGGCTACACCTTC. The encoded protein is CASSWGTGGYTF. The J gene is TRBJ1-2, the V gene TRBV5-6; D perhaps matches TRBD1 (5 bases). CDR1 is SGHDT, CDR2 YYEEEE, per germline. Trimming cost V 3 bases and J 7 bases, with 10 bases left between them. The CDR3 contains 12 residues.

This clone came up once. This sequence joins TRBV5-1 and TRBJ2-5; 7 bases map to TRBD1. The CDR3 totals 16 residues. Trimming cost V 2 bases and J 0 bases; bases outside gene matches: 7. CDR1 and CDR2 from the germline V gene are SGHRS and YFSETQ. DNA of the CDR3: TGCGCCAGCAGCTTCACTGGACAGGCGTACCAAGAGACCCAGTACTTC. This codes for CASSFTGQAYQETQYF.

The V gene is TRBV2, the J gene TRBJ2-1; a weak D match, TRBD1 (5 bases). This CDR3 comprises 14 residues. V shed 8 bases and J shed 6 bases, with 17 bases lying between them. In germline, CDR1 is SNHLY, CDR2 FYNNEI. The CDR3 nucleotides read TGTGCCAGCGTGCTCAGCACCCAGGGCAATGAGCAGTTCTTC. Its protein is CASVLSTQGNEQFF.

The chain links TRBV15 to TRBJ2-1; no clear D gene. The ends were cut back, 0 bases at V and 10 bases at J, with 16 bases in the middle. The CDR3 spans 15 residues. Per the germline V gene, CDR1 is LNHNV and CDR2 is YYDKDF (reference sequence). The CDR3 reads CATSRDWGPSQEQFF. CDR3 sequence (DNA): TGTGCCACCAGCAGAGATTGGGGTCCTTCCCAGGAGCAGTTCTTC.

The chain uses TRBV30 and TRBJ1-2, with D possibly TRBD1 on 6 matching bases. This CDR3 has 11 residues. In germline, CDR1 is GTSNPN, CDR2 SVGIG (reference sequence). The ends were cut back, 3 bases at V and 6 bases at J, with 8 bases in the middle. CDR3: CAWRNRDGYTF. The CDR3 nucleotides are TGTGCCTGGAGAAACAGGGATGGCTACACCTTC.

This chain uses TRBV18 with TRBJ2-7; D is possibly TRBD2 (6 bases). CDR1 is KGHSH, CDR2 LQKENI, per germline. V was clipped by 6 bases and J by 5 bases, with 14 bases between them. The CDR3 contains 13 residues. As DNA, the CDR3 is TGTGCCAGCTCCGGGGCGGGAAGCAACGAGCAGTACTTC. This encodes CASSGAGSNEQYF. Variable domain in full (rest from reference TRBV18 and TRBJ2-7): NAGVMQNPRHLVRRRGQEARLRCSPMKGHSHVYWYRQLPEEGLKFMVYLQKENIIDESGMPKERFSAEFPKEGPSILRIQQVVRGDSAAYFCASSGAGSNEQYFGPGTRLTVT.

This chain links TRBV29-1 with TRBJ1-2; 8 positions agree with TRBD1. With V trimmed by 7 bases and J by 4 bases, 11 bases remained unmatched. From germline, CDR1 is SQVTM and CDR2 ANQGSEA. The CDR3 totals 14 residues. CDR3 nucleotides: TGCAGCGCCCTTAAGGCCGGGACAGGCTATGGCTACACCTTC. This sequence encodes CSALKAGTGYGYTF. Full variable domain (outside the CDR3, taken from reference TRBV29-1 and TRBJ1-2): SAVISQKPSRDICQRGTSLTIQCQVDSQVTMMFWYRQQPGQSLTLIATANQGSEATYESGFVIDKFPISRPNLTFSTLTVSNMSPEDSSIYLCSALKAGTGYGYTFGSGTRLTVV.

This clone has a handful of counts. The chain combines TRBV7-2 with TRBJ2-6; D uncertain. V was shortened by 0 bases and J by 3 bases, with 0 bases between the two germline ends. This CDR3 is 13 amino acids long. CDR1 SGHTA and CDR2 FQGNSA come from the germline V gene. The CDR3 bases are TGTGCCAGCAGCTTAGCTGGGGCCAACGTCCTGACTTTC. It specifies CASSLAGANVLTF.

The V and J genes are TRBV5-1 and TRBJ2-1; D possibly corresponds to TRBD2 (5 bases). CDR3 length equals 13 residues. The ends were cut back, 2 bases at V and 9 bases at J, with 12 bases in the middle. Germline V gene lookup returns CDR1 SGHRS and CDR2 YFSETQ. The CDR3 sequence: CASSLTHGSEQFF. Here the CDR3 DNA reads TGCGCCAGCAGCTTAACTCATGGGAGTGAGCAGTTCTTC.

The chain has TRBV6-5 and TRBJ1-2; TRBD1 agrees at 7 bases. Germline lookup yields CDR1 MNHEY and CDR2 SVGAGI. J gave up 0 bases and V 6 bases, and 4 bases lay outside the gene matches. The CDR3 is 14 residues long. The CDR3 region is CASSQDRSNYGYTF. The CDR3, as DNA: TGTGCCAGCAGCCAGGACAGGTCTAACTATGGCTACACCTTC.

The rearrangement uses TRBV5-6 and TRBJ1-1; no clear D. V lost 0 bases to trimming and J lost 4 bases, with 4 bases between them. The CDR3 is made up of 12 amino acids. CDR1 and CDR2 from the germline V gene are SGHDT and YYEEEE. CDR3 nucleotides: TGTGCCAGCAGCTTGGATGCCACTGAAGCTTTCTTT. Protein sequence: CASSLDATEAFF. Looking up the rest from reference TRBV5-6 and TRBJ1-1 gives the full variable domain: DAGVTQSPTHLIKTRGQQVTLRCSPKSGHDTVSWYQQALGQGPQFIFQYYEEEERQRGNFPDRFSGHQFPNYSSELNVNALLLGDSALYLCASSLDATEAFFGQGTRLTVV.

Turning to this clone: Sequence at one end of the junction differs from germline and may be a read error. The chain links TRBV20-1 to TRBJ2-4; TRBD2 might be the D (5 bases). The germline V gene has CDR1 DFQATT and CDR2 SNEGSKA (reference sequence). The CDR3 covers 10 residues. The CDR3 spells CSAYPLGRDF. CDR3 coding DNA: TGCAGTGCATACCCCCTGGGGAGAGACTTC.

This clone was seen only a few times. The chain joins TRBV30 to TRBJ2-2; the D is unclear. This CDR3 has 13 residues. Germline V gene lookup returns CDR1 GTSNPN and CDR2 SVGIG (reference sequence). V was cut by 3 bases and J by 1 base, with 6 bases left in between. The CDR3: CAWRTQNTGELFF. DNA for the CDR3: TGTGCCTGGAGGACACAGAACACCGGGGAGCTGTTTTTT.

The chain recombines TRBV30 with TRBJ2-7; D may be TRBD1 (6 bases). This CDR3 comprises 15 residues. Germline CDR1 and CDR2: GTSNPN and SVGIG (reference sequence). V lost 0 bases to trimming and J lost 4 bases, with 16 bases between them. The CDR3 sequence is CAWSVPNHRVYEQYF. In DNA, the CDR3 is TGTGCCTGGAGTGTCCCTAACCACAGGGTTTACGAGCAGTACTTC.